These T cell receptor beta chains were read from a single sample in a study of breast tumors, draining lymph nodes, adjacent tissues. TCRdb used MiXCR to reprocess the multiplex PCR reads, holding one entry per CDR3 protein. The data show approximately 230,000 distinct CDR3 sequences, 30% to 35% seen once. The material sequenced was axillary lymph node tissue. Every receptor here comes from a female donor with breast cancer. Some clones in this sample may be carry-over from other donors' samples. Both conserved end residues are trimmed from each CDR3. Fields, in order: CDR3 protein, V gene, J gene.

CDR3: ASKRTGTPGANVLT
V: TRBV19
J: TRBJ2-6

CDR3: ASSPTGLGRGQETQY
V: TRBV5-4
J: TRBJ2-5

CDR3: ASSAGQGRAYGYT
V: TRBV19
J: TRBJ1-2

CDR3: ASSEQGIGGAGANVLT
V: TRBV2
J: TRBJ2-6

CDR3: ASRGTSGGYEANVLT
V: TRBV2
J: TRBJ2-6

CDR3: ATSDSAGNYGYT
V: TRBV24-1
J: TRBJ1-2

CDR3: ASSLSKNHYEQY
V: TRBV11-2
J: TRBJ2-7

CDR3: ASSSTSVSEQF
V: TRBV12-3/TRBV12-4
J: TRBJ2-1

CDR3: ASSVGDSNEKLF
V: TRBV2
J: TRBJ1-4

CDR3: ASSGGPDTGELF
V: TRBV12-3/TRBV12-4
J: TRBJ2-2

CDR3: SARDSRDPRRGYT
V: TRBV20-1
J: TRBJ1-2

CDR3: ASSLTGATYTQY
V: TRBV5-8
J: TRBJ2-3

CDR3: ASSQDWGPQLSYEQY
V: TRBV4-1
J: TRBJ2-7

CDR3: ASSLPSGGLSSYNEQF
V: TRBV6-6
J: TRBJ2-1

CDR3: ASSDVGLGTSGNTIY
V: TRBV2
J: TRBJ1-3

CDR3: ASSLGPGVHIQY
V: TRBV11-3
J: TRBJ2-4

CDR3: ASSQTGLKAYEQY
V: TRBV6-6
J: TRBJ2-7

CDR3: ASSLEGQPGETQY
V: TRBV7-9
J: TRBJ2-5

CDR3: ASSQGGAGAYEQY
V: TRBV4-1
J: TRBJ2-7

CDR3: ASSLVGIGSSLEPQY
V: TRBV7-2
J: TRBJ2-5